The clone carrying this TCR beta chain was detected only a few times. The target antigen is unknown. The V end lost 5 bases, the J end lost 0 bases, and 14 bases lay between the germline ends. The length of the CDR3 is 16 residues. Germline values: CDR1 LNHDA, CDR2 SQIVND (reference sequence). The record originates from a study of T cell repertoires in cytomegalovirus infection. Study-wide points: The ex vivo response was dominated by HLA-C-restricted CMV-specific TCR beta clonotypes.

TCRdb reprocessed the reads with MiXCR, giving one entry per CDR3 protein. The sample lists 450,000 to 650,000 distinct CDR3 sequences, approximately 26% occurring once. The TCR was taken from a human donor in good health (CMV status not recorded). Some clones in this sample may be carry-over from other donors' samples. The rearrangement links TRBV19 to TRBJ1-3; a possible D gene is TRBD1 (5 bases). Sequencing input: PBMCs. CDR3 residues: CASSATGSLSGNTIYF. CDR3 in DNA: TGTGCCAGTAGTGCTACAGGTTCCCTCTCTGGAAACACCATATATTTT.